This TCR beta chain came from a study of technical replicates of blood from a few donors. V shed 7 bases and J shed 5 bases, with 7 bases lying between them. Per germline, CDR1 DFQATT and CDR2 SNEGSKA (reference sequence). This CDR3 contains 10 residues. TCRdb's table, derived via immunoSEQ multiplex PCR, lists solely in-frame clones and lacks some. The data contain 100,000 or so clones, about 95% of them singletons. Sequenced sample: T cells isolated from PBMCs. The J gene is TRBJ2-3, the V gene TRBV20-1; D ambiguous. This TCR was sampled from a human donor in good health. The DNA of the CDR3 is TGCAGTGTAATAGAAGATACGCAGTATTTT. Encoded protein: CSVIEDTQYF.